Below are 8 T cell receptor beta chains sequenced from a single sample in a study of tumor-infiltrating lymphocytes in primary liver carcinoma. Joint extraction of RNA and DNA used about 17-30 mg of bulk tissue that was unsorted. cDNA specific to TCR beta was made from about 550 ng of total RNA, with a constant-region primer employed for priming. Three nested multiplex PCR rounds, a slightly modified ARM-PCR method, built the TCR beta libraries. Amplification in the first two PCR rounds was performed using TRBV1-TRBV30 forward primers and a C-beta reverse primer for around 10 cycles each. TCRdb reanalysed the multiplex PCR reads using MiXCR and keeps one entry per CDR3 protein. The repertoire holds about 22,000 distinct CDR3 sequences, with approximately 80% as singletons. The sample consisted of liver tumor tissue from sampling region 2. Noted subset: tumor region T2, inferior pole. Receptors were obtained from a woman in her thirties with primary liver carcinoma and hepatitis B virus infection.

With respect to this clonotype: Germline and junction disagree at one end, which may indicate a read error. V and J are TRBV11-3 and TRBJ2-1, with 11 positions matching TRBD2. The CDR3 is 13 amino acids. Germline values: CDR1 SGHNT, CDR2 YENEEA. CDR3 region: CANSRLAGYEQFF. In nucleotides, the CDR3 is TGTGCCAACAGCCGACTAGCGGGGTATGAGCAGTTCTTC.

As concerns this clonotype: The missing conserved phenylalanine or tryptophan at the end of this CDR3 makes a read error likely. The V and J genes are TRBV4-3 and TRBJ2-1, with a tentative D call TRBD2 (6 bases). The CDR3 spans 16 residues. Germline lookup yields CDR1 LGHNA and CDR2 YSLEER. CDR3 nucleotide sequence: TGCACAAGCAGCCAAGATGCGGGAAGCTCCTACAATGAGCAGTTCTTA. Amino acids: CTSSQDAGSSYNEQFL.

Details on this clonotype: An end of the junction differs from the germline gene, which may be a read error. This chain uses TRBV20-1 with TRBJ2-7; 9 bases are a match to TRBD2. The CDR3 runs to 18 residues. CDR1 is DFQATT and CDR2 is SNEGSKA in the germline V gene (reference sequence). CDR3 nucleotide sequence: TGCAGCGCGTCTGGGGCCTTAGGAGCGGGAGGCCCCTCCTACGATCAGTACTTC. Protein: CSASGALGAGGPSYDQYF.

On this clonotype itself: The CDR3 does not end in the conserved phenylalanine or tryptophan, so this is likely a read error. The DNA is omitted, as the CDR3 cannot be located on it reliably, and the CDR3 follows TCRdb's listing. The V and J genes are TRBV29-1 and TRBJ2-1. The CDR3 spans 12 residues, counting both ends. Germline values: CDR1 SQVTM, CDR2 ANQGSEA. CDR3 in amino acids: CSALRDYNELFL.

The chain is built from TRBV12-3 or TRBV12-4 and TRBJ2-5; 9 nucleotides line up with TRBD2. The CDR3 is 14 amino acids. V lost 8 bases and J lost 6; bases outside the gene matches: 10. The DNA for the CDR3 is TGTGCCAGCGGCTCAACAGCGGGGGGAAAGACCCAGTACTTC. The encoded protein is CASGSTAGGKTQYF.

This rearrangement joins TRBV7-9 to TRBJ2-3; perhaps TRBD2 as D (5 bases). Germline assignment: CDR1 SEHNR and CDR2 FQNEAQ (reference sequence). V was shortened by 9 bases and J by 4 bases, with 20 bases between the two germline ends. The CDR3 loop spans 15 amino acids. CDR3 DNA sequence: TGTGCCAGAATAAATCTCCGGACGAGGGCAGATACGCAGTATTTT. This gives the protein CARINLRTRADTQYF.

This clonotype was recorded many times. The gene calls are TRBV25-1 and TRBJ2-7; TRBD2 might be the D (5 bases). The V end was cut by 0 bases, the J end by 10 bases, with 13 bases between. The V gene's germline CDR1 is MGHDK and CDR2 SYGVNS. The CDR3 has 13 amino acids. Here the CDR3 reads CASSEYVGSQQYF. The CDR3 coding sequence is TGTGCCAGCAGTGAATATGTGGGGAGCCAACAGTACTTC.

Details on this clonotype: One end of the junction fails to match germline, which may point to a read error. This chain uses TRBV12-3 or TRBV12-4 with TRBJ2-1; 10 bases align to TRBD2. The CDR3 loop spans 15 amino acids. The DNA of the CDR3 is TGTGCCAGTAGCCTGTCCAGGACTAGCGGACTTGAGCGGTTCTTC. Translation: CASSLSRTSGLERFF.